The clone carrying this T cell receptor (beta chain) was recorded a few times. Its antigen is currently unknown. The junction and the germline gene differ at one end; a read error may be behind it. The data were taken from a study of T cell repertoires in cytomegalovirus infection. CDR1 is MNHEY and CDR2 is SVGEGT in the germline V gene. This CDR3 contains 11 residues. TCRdb used MiXCR to reprocess the reads, holding one entry per CDR3 protein. This sample has some 800,000 distinct CDR3 sequences, with roughly 29% found just once. The sample was cultured CD8+ T cells from PBMCs, taken from culture after CMV antigen stimulation. J is TRBJ2-4 and V is TRBV6-2 or TRBV6-3; 9 bases agree with TRBD1. This clonotype was sampled from a human donor in good health (CMV status not recorded). Some clones in this sample may be carry-over from other donors' samples. The DNA for the CDR3 is TGTGCCAGCAGCTTTCGGGACAGGGTTGACTTC. Its protein product is CASSFRDRVDF.